The TCR beta chain under discussion was sequenced for a study of blood T cell repertoires in COVID-19. Clones were read by immunoSEQ multiplex PCR, and TCRdb kept only the in-frame ones, dropping some. The sample includes 300,000 or so clones, around 90% of them seen just once. Trimming removed 4 bases at V and 3 bases at J, with 20 bases between. Per germline, CDR1 SGDLS and CDR2 YYNGEE. The CDR3 has 16 amino acids. This clonotype originated in a woman aged 30 to 39 who had recovered from COVID-19. V usage is TRBV9 and J usage is TRBJ2-7; possibly TRBD2 for D (6 bases). Sample: PBMCs or T cells enriched from blood (not recorded which). CDR3 in DNA: TGTGCCAGCAGCCCCGATCTGGGTAGCGGCCTCTACGAGCAGTACTTC. Protein: CASSPDLGSGLYEQYF.